The 3 T cell receptor beta chains reported below all come from one sample, sequenced in a study of T-cell reconstitution after alpha-beta-depleted transplantation in children. For TCRbeta, the library was prepared with unique molecular identifiers. MiXCR, applied by TCRdb to the PCR reads, yields one record per CDR3 protein. The sample holds roughly 590,000 distinct CDR3 sequences, roughly 15% seen once. The sample consisted of PBMCs from the stem cell graft donor, taken from the stem cell graft. Source of these receptors: a human donor who donated a stem cell graft to a child with acute myeloid leukemia.

This sequence joins TRBV4-1 and TRBJ1-5, with a tentative D call TRBD1 (5 bases). Trimming shortened V by 6 bases and J by 6 bases, and 15 bases separated the two germline ends. The CDR3 length is 14 residues. The germline V gene encodes CDR1 MGHRA and CDR2 YSYEKL. CDR3 amino acids: CASSKEGKSQPQHF. CDR3 nucleotide sequence: TGCGCCAGCAGTAAGGAGGGGAAGAGTCAGCCCCAGCATTTT.

At least ten counts were recorded for this clonotype. The chain couples TRBV15 to TRBJ2-3, with D perhaps matching TRBD1 (6 bases). CDR1 is LNHNV and CDR2 is YYDKDF in the germline V gene (reference sequence). This CDR3 is 16 amino acids long. V was shortened by 7 bases and J by 2 bases, with 19 bases between the two germline ends. The CDR3 loop is CATTVYPGELTDTQYF. DNA for the CDR3: TGTGCCACCACCGTCTATCCAGGGGAACTCACAGATACGCAGTATTTT.

This clonotype was recorded at least ten times. The chain combines TRBV12-3 or TRBV12-4 with TRBJ1-2, with D uncertain. V was shortened by 5 bases and J by 5 bases, with 6 bases between the two germline ends. The CDR3 runs to 11 residues. Here the CDR3 reads CASSTAYGYTF. CDR3 sequence (DNA): TGTGCCAGCAGTACCGCTTATGGCTACACCTTC.